The 21 T cell receptor beta chains below were found in one sample sequenced in a study of blood T cell repertoires in COVID-19. Clones were read by immunoSEQ multiplex PCR, and TCRdb kept only the in-frame ones, dropping some. The top ten hold roughly a tenth of the sample, which has around 180,000 clones, roughly 84% seen once. Material: peripheral blood. The receptor set was obtained from a woman older than 75 with active or convalescent COVID-19.

V gene TRBV19 combines with J gene TRBJ1-2; D remains unclear. The V and J ends lost 3 bases and 2 bases respectively, with 10 bases between them. Germline V CDR1 and CDR2: LNHDA, SQIVND (reference sequence). CDR3 length equals 14 residues. DNA for the CDR3: TGTGCCAGTAGTATCCCCTCCCCGAACTATGGCTACACCTTC. The encoded protein is CASSIPSPNYGYTF. Filled out from reference TRBV19 and TRBJ1-2, the complete variable domain reads DGGITQSPKYLFRKEGQNVTLSCEQNLNHDAMYWYRQDPGQGLRLIYYSQIVNDFQKGDIAEGYSVSREKKESFPLTVTSAQKNPTAFYLCASSIPSPNYGYTFGSGTRLTVV.

J is TRBJ2-3 and V is TRBV10-3, with D tentatively TRBD1 (5 bases). CDR1 is ENHRY, CDR2 SYGVKD, per germline. CDR3 length: 13 amino acids. Trimming pared 6 bases from V and 3 bases from J, leaving 10 bases between. This chain's CDR3 is CAIRGAETDTQYF. In DNA, the CDR3 is TGTGCCATCAGAGGGGCGGAGACAGATACGCAGTATTTT.

In DNA, the CDR3 is TGTGCCAGCAGCCAAACGCTAGCGGGAGGTGCAAACACCGGGGAGCTGTTTTTT. Its protein product is CASSQTLAGGANTGELFF. V and J are TRBV3-1 (or the pseudogene TRBV3-2) and TRBJ2-2; 11 bases are shared with TRBD2. CDR3 length equals 18 residues. Germline assignment: CDR1 LGHDT and CDR2 YNNKEL (reference sequence). The V and J ends lost 2 bases and 2 bases, in that order; junction bases with no gene match: 7.

This chain connects TRBV6-5 to TRBJ2-7; perhaps TRBD2 as D (6 bases). The V gene lost 5 bases and the J gene lost 0 bases, with 11 bases spanning the gap. Per germline, CDR1 MNHEY and CDR2 SVGAGI. The CDR3 has 14 amino acids. The CDR3 region is CASSTYSGSYEQYF. For the CDR3, the DNA is TGTGCCAGCAGTACTTATAGCGGCTCCTACGAGCAGTACTTC.

The V gene is TRBV7-3, the J gene TRBJ2-7; 8 bases are a match to TRBD1. This CDR3 spans 15 amino acids. V was clipped by 5 bases and J by 4 bases; unmatched bases: 10. Germline CDR1 and CDR2: SGHTA and FQGTGA. Here the CDR3 reads CASSLSSGQGYEQYF. The CDR3 bases are TGTGCCAGCAGCCTTTCCAGTGGACAGGGATACGAGCAGTACTTC.

The V and J genes are TRBV21-1 and TRBJ2-1; TRBD2 was called by the table and not checked on the DNA. TRBV21-1 constitutes a pseudogene. This CDR3 contains 15 residues. CDR3 residues: CASSWRLPSYNEQFF. The CDR3 DNA follows: TGTGCCAGCAGCTGGAGGCTGCCCTCCTACAATGAGCAGTTCTTC.

About this clone itself: Within the sample, other DNA sequences also encode this same CDR3. The chain employs TRBV28 and TRBJ2-7; weak D call: TRBD1 (6 bases). In germline, CDR1 is MDHEN, CDR2 SYDVKM. The CDR3 contains 13 residues. V lost 6 bases and J 1 base, leaving 10 bases between the germline ends. The CDR3 loop reads CASSPGVSYEQYF. The DNA for the CDR3 is TGTGCCAGCAGCCCAGGGGTTTCCTACGAGCAGTACTTC.

The rearrangement uses TRBV5-1 and TRBJ2-1, with D possibly being TRBD2 (5 bases). The V gene lost 1 base and the J gene lost 5 bases, with 13 bases spanning the gap. Germline V lookup: CDR1 SGHRS, CDR2 YFSETQ. The CDR3 sequence is 15 residues long. As DNA, the CDR3 is TGCGCCAGCAGCTTGATTGGGAGTGATCACAATGAGCAGTTCTTC. It encodes CASSLIGSDHNEQFF.

The rearrangement joins TRBV5-1 to TRBJ2-7; perhaps TRBD2 as D (5 bases). Trimming took off 0 bases at V and 3 bases at J, with 13 bases between the two ends. The germline V gene has CDR1 SGHRS and CDR2 YFSETQ. The CDR3 extends over 15 amino acids. The CDR3 is CASSLAGSDNYEQYF. The DNA for the CDR3 is TGCGCCAGCAGCTTGGCCGGTAGCGACAACTACGAGCAGTACTTC.

The rearrangement joins TRBV5-4 to TRBJ2-7; the match to TRBD1 covers 11 bases. The V gene's germline CDR1 is SGHNT and CDR2 YYREEE (reference sequence). V was pared by 7 bases and J by 5 bases, with 11 bases of the junction left unmatched. The CDR3 consists of 15 residues. CDR3 coding DNA: TGTGCCAGCTCCCTGGGGGGACAGGGGGTCCACGAGCAGTACTTC. The encoded protein is CASSLGGQGVHEQYF.

V gene TRBV6-5 combines with J gene TRBJ2-1; 11 bases line up with TRBD2. Germline V gene data show CDR1 as MNHEY and CDR2 as SVGAGI. The ends lost 6 bases at V and 5 bases at J; junction bases unmatched: 6. The length of the CDR3 is 15 residues. The CDR3 sequence: CASSFSGRADNEQFF. CDR3 nucleotide sequence: TGTGCCAGCAGCTTTAGCGGGAGGGCCGACAATGAGCAGTTCTTC.

This clone has a handful of counts. V and J are TRBV5-1 and TRBJ1-2; a weak D match, TRBD1 (5 bases). In germline, CDR1 is SGHRS, CDR2 YFSETQ. Trimming shortened V by 5 bases and J by 8 bases, and 16 bases separated the two germline ends. The CDR3 spans 13 residues. The CDR3 loop is CASRDSRVVGYTF. As DNA, the CDR3 is TGCGCCAGCAGAGATTCCAGGGTAGTCGGCTACACCTTC.

The V and J genes are TRBV5-6 and TRBJ1-4; D is possibly TRBD1 (6 bases). Germline values: CDR1 SGHDT, CDR2 YYEEEE. The CDR3 spans 17 residues. Trimming pared 0 bases from V and 4 bases from J, leaving 16 bases between. In DNA form, the CDR3 reads TGTGCCAGCAGCTTGGCCTCCAAGGGGGATTATAATGAAAAACTGTTTTTT. Translated: CASSLASKGDYNEKLFF.

The chain employs TRBV5-1 and TRBJ2-1; D gene uncertain. V lost 0 bases, J lost 4 bases, and 8 bases lay in between. CDR3 length equals 14 residues. Looked up from germline, CDR1 is SGHRS and CDR2 is YFSETQ. DNA of the CDR3: TGCGCCAGCAGCTTGGCCAACCAGTACAATGAGCAGTTCTTC. Protein sequence: CASSLANQYNEQFF.

The rearrangement joins TRBV3-1 (or the pseudogene TRBV3-2) to TRBJ1-5, with unresolved D. The CDR3 has 12 residues. The germline V and J ends were trimmed by 4 bases and 3 bases, with 4 bases remaining between them. Germline V gene sequence: CDR1 LGHDT, CDR2 YNNKEL (reference sequence). This CDR3 is CASSRANQPQHF. DNA for the CDR3: TGTGCCAGCAGCCGGGCCAATCAGCCCCAGCATTTT.

The chain is built from TRBV6-6 and TRBJ2-3, with TRBD2 as a possible D gene (6 bases). From germline, CDR1 is MNHNY and CDR2 SVGAGI (reference sequence). This CDR3 comprises 14 residues. Trimming stripped 4 bases from V and 1 base from J, with 9 bases between. As DNA, the CDR3 is TGTGCCAGCAGTTGGAGGGCCGGCACAGATACGCAGTATTTT. This translates into CASSWRAGTDTQYF.

As regards this clone: The conserved final phenylalanine or tryptophan is absent from the CDR3, which likely points to a read error. The DNA is left out, because the CDR3 cannot be placed on it with certainty; the CDR3 is given as TCRdb lists it. The chain has TRBV28 and TRBJ1-1. Germline V gene data show CDR1 as MDHEN and CDR2 as SYDVKM. The CDR3 has 12 amino acids, counting both end residues. The CDR3 loop reads CASSSQPGFLGL.

This clone has ten or more counts. J is TRBJ2-1 and V is TRBV27, with TRBD2 matching 7 bases. The germline CDR1 and CDR2 sequences are MNHEY and SMNVEV (reference sequence). V shed 1 base, J shed 7 bases, and the junction held 7 bases outside the gene matches. CDR3 length: 15 residues. The CDR3 protein is CASSLFGGSSNEQFF. CDR3 sequence (DNA): TGTGCCAGCAGTTTATTCGGCGGGAGCTCGAATGAGCAGTTCTTC.

J is TRBJ1-2 and V is TRBV5-6; D gene unclear. V lost 6 bases, J lost 8 bases, and 23 bases lay in between. The germline gives CDR1 SGHDT, CDR2 YYEEEE. The CDR3 length is 15 residues. The CDR3 sequence: CASTIDPQVSGGYTF. CDR3 DNA: TGTGCCAGCACAATAGACCCCCAGGTTTCGGGGGGCTACACCTTC.

The rearrangement uses TRBV6-5 and TRBJ1-3; no firm D call. This CDR3 has 14 amino acids. Trimming took 2 bases from V and 0 from J, leaving 5 bases between them. The germline V gene has CDR1 MNHEY and CDR2 SVGAGI. Here the CDR3 reads CASSYRFSGNTIYF. CDR3 nucleotide sequence: TGTGCCAGCAGTTACCGGTTCTCTGGAAACACCATATATTTT.

The V call is TRBV5-3, the J call TRBJ1-2; 9 bases are a match to TRBD1. TRBV5-3 is reported as an ORF; its role is uncertain. The CDR3 spans 13 residues. J was trimmed by 5 bases and V by 8 bases; bases with no gene match: 7. CDR3 protein: CASPLTGGYGYTF. Here the CDR3 DNA reads TGTGCCAGTCCATTGACAGGGGGTTATGGCTACACCTTC.